This TCR beta chain was captured by sequencing in a study of lymphopenia after photon versus proton radiotherapy. Notes on the study in general: Post-nadir diversity loss with photons came from oligoclonal expansion, particularly CD8+ Temra cells. In patients who died, overall survival fell as post-nadir TCR diversity dropped more. Only patients who died were analyzed for survival; proton advantage is unproven. Relative stability marked proton patients; photon patients lost diversity and naive cells.

A remark on this clone: Its specificity is not known.

Profiling relied on immunoSEQ multiplex PCR, and the TCRdb table lists in-frame clones only, not all of them. The sample includes 20,000 to 25,000 clones, 92% of them seen just once. The CDR3 runs 16 residues. V lost 5 bases and J lost 7; bases outside the gene matches: 10. In germline, CDR1 is SGHTA, CDR2 FQGNSA. This chain connects TRBV7-2 to TRBJ2-1; 11 bases agree with TRBD1. The sequencing used peripheral blood, collected from a patient treated with proton-based radiotherapy. The clonotype was recovered from a woman between 70 and 85 years old with pancreatic cancer. Some clones in this sample may be carry-over from other donors' samples. DNA of the CDR3: TGTGCCAGCAGCCAAGCGGGGACAGGGGGTTGGAATGAGCAGTTCTTC. Translation gives CASSQAGTGGWNEQFF. The variable domain in full, with the rest retrieved from reference TRBV7-2 and TRBJ2-1, is GAGVSQSPSNKVTEKGKDVELRCDPISGHTALYWYRQSLGQGLEFLIYFQGNSAPDKSGLPSDRFSAERTGGSVSTLTIQRTQQEDSAVYLCASSQAGTGGWNEQFFGPGTRLTVL.